This T cell receptor beta chain was identified in a study of cytomegalovirus exposure and HLA in healthy donors. Study-level findings and limits: A later analysis, which compared TCR beta chains of equal frequency, found the HLA-associated ones more clonally expanded. Per a later analysis, roughly 17,000 TCR beta sequences showed association with HLA alleles at 0.05 false discovery rate. Within a later analysis, the majority of CMV-associated TCR beta chains appeared HLA-restricted. Owing to their indistinguishability, certain V segments, notably TRBV6-2 and TRBV6-3, were excluded.

Germline CDR1 and CDR2: SGHKS and YYEKEE (reference sequence). This CDR3 comprises 13 residues. Germline trimming cut 3 bases from V and 2 bases from J; bases unmatched to any gene: 2. The PCR made use of 60 Vbeta and 13 Jbeta primers. Some clones are missing from TCRdb's copy, which holds only in-frame ones; the method was immunoSEQ multiplex PCR. The data show approximately 210,000 clones, around 83% seen once. Remarks on this clone: Its antigen remains unknown.

Sample: PBMCs. This chain connects TRBV5-5 to TRBJ2-7; TRBD1 aligns across 7 bases. The receptor was isolated from a woman aged 45-59 years in good health and CMV-seropositive. The DNA for the CDR3 is TGTGCCAGCAGCTGGGGACAGCCCTACGAGCAGTACTTC. Amino acid sequence: CASSWGQPYEQYF.